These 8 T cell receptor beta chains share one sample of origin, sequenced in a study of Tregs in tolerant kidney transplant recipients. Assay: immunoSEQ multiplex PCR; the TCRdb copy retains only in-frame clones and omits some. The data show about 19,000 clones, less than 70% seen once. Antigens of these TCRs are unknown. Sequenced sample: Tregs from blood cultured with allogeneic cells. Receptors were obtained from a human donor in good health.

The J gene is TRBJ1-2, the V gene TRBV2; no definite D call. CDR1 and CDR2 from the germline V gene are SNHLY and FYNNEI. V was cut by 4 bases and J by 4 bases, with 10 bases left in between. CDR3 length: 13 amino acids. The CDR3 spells CASSVDTAYGYTF. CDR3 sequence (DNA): TGTGCCAGCAGTGTCGACACAGCCTATGGCTACACCTTC. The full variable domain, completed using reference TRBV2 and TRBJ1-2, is EPEVTQTPSHQVTQMGQEVILRCVPISNHLYFYWYRQILGQKVEFLVSFYNNEISEKSEIFDDQFSVERPDGSNFTLKIRSTKLEDSAMYFCASSVDTAYGYTFGSGTRLTVV.

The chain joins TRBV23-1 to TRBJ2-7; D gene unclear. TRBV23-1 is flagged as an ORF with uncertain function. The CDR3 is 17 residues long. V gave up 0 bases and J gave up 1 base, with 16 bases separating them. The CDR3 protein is CASSQSPERRASYEQYF. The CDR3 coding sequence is TGCGCCAGCAGTCAATCCCCCGAAAGACGTGCATCCTACGAGCAGTACTTC.

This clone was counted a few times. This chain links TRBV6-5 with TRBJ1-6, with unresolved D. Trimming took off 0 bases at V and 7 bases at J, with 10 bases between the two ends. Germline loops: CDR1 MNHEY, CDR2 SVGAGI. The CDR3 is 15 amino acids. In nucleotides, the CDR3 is TGTGCCAGCAGTTACTCTCCCGGCCAAAATTCACCCCTCCACTTT. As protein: CASSYSPGQNSPLHF.

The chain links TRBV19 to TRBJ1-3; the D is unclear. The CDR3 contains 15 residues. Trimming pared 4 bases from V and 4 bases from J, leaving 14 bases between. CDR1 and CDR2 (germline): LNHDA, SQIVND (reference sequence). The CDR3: CASSTPTLLGNTIYF. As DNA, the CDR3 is TGTGCCAGTAGTACCCCCACGTTACTCGGAAACACCATATATTTT.

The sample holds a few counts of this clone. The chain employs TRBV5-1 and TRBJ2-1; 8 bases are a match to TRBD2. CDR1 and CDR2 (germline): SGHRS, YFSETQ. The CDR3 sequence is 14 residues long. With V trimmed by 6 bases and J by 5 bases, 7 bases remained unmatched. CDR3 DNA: TGCGCCAGCAATGGTGATAGCGGGAACAATGAGCAGTTCTTC. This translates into CASNGDSGNNEQFF.

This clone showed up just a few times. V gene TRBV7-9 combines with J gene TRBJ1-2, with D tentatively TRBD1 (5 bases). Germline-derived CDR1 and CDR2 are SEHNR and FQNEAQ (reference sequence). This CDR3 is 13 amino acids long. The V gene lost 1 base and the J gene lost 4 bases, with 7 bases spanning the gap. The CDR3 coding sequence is TGTGCCAGCAGCTTAGGTCAGGGCTATGGCTACACCTTC. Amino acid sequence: CASSLGQGYGYTF.

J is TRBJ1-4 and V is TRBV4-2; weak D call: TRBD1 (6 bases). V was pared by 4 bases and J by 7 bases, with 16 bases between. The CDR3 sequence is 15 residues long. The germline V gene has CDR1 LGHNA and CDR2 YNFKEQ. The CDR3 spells CASSREGGRGEKLFF. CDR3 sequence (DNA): TGTGCCAGCAGCCGGGAGGGGGGGCGAGGTGAAAAACTGTTTTTT.

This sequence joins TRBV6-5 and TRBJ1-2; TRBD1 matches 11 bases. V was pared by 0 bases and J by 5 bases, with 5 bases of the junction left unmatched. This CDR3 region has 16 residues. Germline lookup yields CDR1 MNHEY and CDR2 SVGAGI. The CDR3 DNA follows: TGTGCCAGCAGTTACTCGCCGGGACAGGGGGAGTATGGCTACACCTTC. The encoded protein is CASSYSPGQGEYGYTF.